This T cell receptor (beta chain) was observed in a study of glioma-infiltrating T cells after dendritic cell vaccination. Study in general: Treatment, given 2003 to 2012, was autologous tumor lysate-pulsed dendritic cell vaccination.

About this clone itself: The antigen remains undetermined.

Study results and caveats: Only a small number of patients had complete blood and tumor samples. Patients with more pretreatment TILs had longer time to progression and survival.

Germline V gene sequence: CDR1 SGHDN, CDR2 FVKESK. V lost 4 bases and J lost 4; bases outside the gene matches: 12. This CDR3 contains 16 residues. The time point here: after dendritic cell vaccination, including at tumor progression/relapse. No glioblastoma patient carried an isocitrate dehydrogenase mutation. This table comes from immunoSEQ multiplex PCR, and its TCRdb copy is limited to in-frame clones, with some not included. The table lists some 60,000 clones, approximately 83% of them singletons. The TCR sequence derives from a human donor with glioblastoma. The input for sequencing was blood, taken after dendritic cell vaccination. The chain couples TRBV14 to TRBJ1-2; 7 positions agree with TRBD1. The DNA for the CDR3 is TGTGCCAGCAGCCTAGTGGGATCCGGGACAGTCTATGGCTACACCTTC. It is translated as CASSLVGSGTVYGYTF.